Following are 14 T cell receptor beta chains from one sample sequenced in a study of tumor-infiltrating lymphocytes in oesophageal squamous cell carcinoma. TCRdb ran MiXCR on the PCR reads and lists one entry per CDR3 protein. In the table there are about 20,000 distinct CDR3 sequences, 35% to 45% of which are singletons. Sequencing was carried out using normal esophageal tissue next to the tumor. The origin of the receptors is a female donor with esophageal squamous cell carcinoma.

The chain uses TRBV5-1 and TRBJ2-7; D unclear. The V gene lost 6 bases and the J gene lost 5 bases, with 18 bases spanning the gap. CDR3 length: 14 residues. CDR1 and CDR2 (germline): SGHRS, YFSETQ. CDR3 DNA sequence: TGCGCCAGCAAATCCGAAGGCGCGATCGACGAGCAGTACTTC. Translation: CASKSEGAIDEQYF.

The chain links TRBV10-2 to TRBJ2-3, with 7 nucleotides matching TRBD1. Germline V gene data show CDR1 as WSHSY and CDR2 as SAAADI. There are 15 residues in the CDR3. The ends lost 2 bases at V and 3 bases at J; junction bases unmatched: 5. Here the CDR3 DNA reads TGCGCCAGCAGTGAGGAACAGGGGCGTACAGATACGCAGTATTTT. Its protein is CASSEEQGRTDTQYF.

This clonotype has a count of ten or more. V and J are TRBV19 and TRBJ1-1; 7 nucleotides line up with TRBD1. The V and J ends lost 0 bases and 4 bases, in that order; junction bases with no gene match: 5. Germline CDR1 LNHDA, CDR2 SQIVND (reference sequence). This CDR3 has 15 residues. The CDR3 bases are TGTGCCAGTAGTATAGAAGACAGGGAAGCCACTGAAGCTTTCTTT. Amino acid sequence: CASSIEDREATEAFF.

This clonotype was found a few times. This chain connects TRBV7-2 to TRBJ1-4; a weak D match, TRBD1 (6 bases). CDR1 SGHTA and CDR2 FQGNSA come from the germline V gene. The CDR3 sequence is 14 residues long. Trimming stripped 5 bases from V and 5 bases from J, with 12 bases between. CDR3 bases: TGTGCCAGCAGCCGCGACAGGATAAATGAAAAACTGTTTTTT. Its protein is CASSRDRINEKLFF.

This clonotype was counted only a few times. V usage is TRBV7-2 and J usage is TRBJ2-5; 8 nucleotides align to TRBD2. This CDR3 has 16 amino acids. The J segment lost 2 bases and the V segment lost 0 bases, leaving 5 bases of the junction unmatched. Germline CDR1 is SGHTA and CDR2 is FQGNSA. In DNA form, the CDR3 reads TGTGCCAGCAGCTTAGCGAGCGGGAGATTGCAAGAGACCCAGTACTTC. Its protein is CASSLASGRLQETQYF. The full variable domain, its missing parts supplied by reference TRBV7-2 and TRBJ2-5, is GAGVSQSPSNKVTEKGKDVELRCDPISGHTALYWYRQSLGQGLEFLIYFQGNSAPDKSGLPSDRFSAERTGGSVSTLTIQRTQQEDSAVYLCASSLASGRLQETQYFGPGTRLLVL.

The chain has TRBV12-3 or TRBV12-4 and TRBJ2-1; 11 nucleotides line up with TRBD2. Unmatched junction bases numbered 4, after V lost 4 bases and J lost 5 bases. The CDR3 is 15 residues long. In DNA form, the CDR3 reads TGTGCCAGCAGTTCCGGGACTAGCGGAGACAATGAGCAGTTCTTC. Translated, it gives CASSSGTSGDNEQFF.

This clonotype was seen just once. No conserved phenylalanine or tryptophan ends this CDR3, so it is likely a read error. The DNA is omitted, as the CDR3 cannot be located on it reliably, and the CDR3 follows TCRdb's listing. The gene calls are TRBV6-1 and TRBJ2-7; TRBD2 is taken as the D call from the table, unchecked against the DNA. Ends included, the CDR3 has 18 residues. Germline values: CDR1 MNHNS, CDR2 SASEGT. CDR3 sequence: CASRRPGRVAGDGYTFGS.

This clonotype was picked up many times. This chain links TRBV5-6 with TRBJ2-5; D uncertain. This CDR3 is 15 amino acids long. V gave up 0 bases and J gave up 5 bases, with 14 bases separating them. Germline assignment: CDR1 SGHDT and CDR2 YYEEEE. CDR3: CASSLGRDQMETQYF. CDR3 DNA: TGTGCCAGCAGCTTGGGTCGAGATCAAATGGAGACCCAGTACTTC.

This clonotype ranks as medium-sized. The chain is built from TRBV12-3 or TRBV12-4 and TRBJ2-7, with a weak D call TRBD2 (6 bases). The CDR3 is 14 residues long. Trimming removed 3 bases at V and 2 bases at J, with 11 bases between. The CDR3 DNA reads TGTGCCAGCAGTTTGCGGAGGGGAGCCTACGAGCAGTACTTC. Encoded protein: CASSLRRGAYEQYF.

This clonotype is labeled as medium-sized. The rearrangement uses TRBV7-9 and TRBJ1-2; possible D gene TRBD1, 5 bases. CDR1 SEHNR and CDR2 FQNEAQ come from the germline V gene (reference sequence). The CDR3 runs to 15 residues. Trimming took off 5 bases at V and 4 bases at J, with 17 bases between the two ends. The CDR3 region is CASSPRTAGTYGYTF. The CDR3 DNA reads as TGTGCCAGCAGCCCCAGGACCGCCGGGACCTATGGCTACACCTTC.

This clonotype rates as medium-sized. The chain uses TRBV7-3 and TRBJ2-3; 7 bases match TRBD1. The germline CDR1 and CDR2 sequences are SGHTA and FQGTGA. V gave up 4 bases and J gave up 0 bases; unmatched junction bases: 4. CDR3 length equals 15 residues. The DNA for the CDR3 is TGTGCCAGCAGCTACGACAGGGAGAGCACAGATACGCAGTATTTT. Protein product: CASSYDRESTDTQYF.

The J gene is TRBJ1-2, the V gene TRBV5-1, with D uncertain. The CDR3 has 15 amino acids. Germline V gives CDR1 SGHRS, CDR2 YFSETQ. Trimming took off 0 bases at V and 2 bases at J, with 11 bases between the two ends. The CDR3 DNA is TGCGCCAGCAGCTTGGACGGCTCAACGAACTATGGCTACACCTTC. Translation gives CASSLDGSTNYGYTF.

The chain joins TRBV18 to TRBJ1-1, with D maybe TRBD1 (5 bases). Germline V CDR1 and CDR2: KGHSH, LQKENI. Deletions cut 2 bases from V and 4 bases from J, with 11 bases between. The CDR3 consists of 14 residues. In nucleotides, the CDR3 is TGTGCCAGCTCACCATCTCAGGGTGTCACTGAAGCTTTCTTT. Amino acids: CASSPSQGVTEAFF.

This clonotype was picked up many times. The rearrangement uses TRBV28 and TRBJ1-1; D uncertain. The CDR3 contains 15 residues. Germline V CDR1 and CDR2: MDHEN, SYDVKM. V lost 1 base, J lost 9 bases, and 18 bases lay in between. The CDR3 bases are TGTGCCAGCAGTTTATTGCTAGCTACCCTCACGAAAGCTTTCTTT. Protein: CASSLLLATLTKAFF.